This entry features one TCR beta chain sequence. Membership in each cohort depended on participant-reported clinical history. Donors in Cohort 3 counted as recovered after two negative PCRs, clearance, or symptom resolution. These data are taken from a study of blood T cell repertoires in COVID-19. Study-wide background: Acute and convalescent COVID-19 specimens originated in the United States, Italy and Spain. The analysed material was cDNA or gDNA that came from T cells, B-cell-depleted T cells, or PBMCs.

Profiled with immunoSEQ multiplex PCR; TCRdb holds only in-frame clones, not every one. The table includes some 380,000 clones, more than 75% detected once. The source of this sequence is a man aged 25 to 45 who had recovered from COVID-19. The material sequenced was PBMCs or T cells enriched from blood (not recorded which).

CDR3 protein: CASRRGGGEQFF. The CDR3 DNA follows: TGTGCCAGCAGGCGTGGGGGGGGCGAGCAGTTCTTC. The chain is built from TRBV6-5 and TRBJ2-1, with TRBD2 as a possible D gene (7 bases). The CDR3 covers 12 residues. V was cut by 6 bases and J by 10 bases, with 13 bases left in between. CDR1 is MNHEY, CDR2 SVGAGI, per germline.